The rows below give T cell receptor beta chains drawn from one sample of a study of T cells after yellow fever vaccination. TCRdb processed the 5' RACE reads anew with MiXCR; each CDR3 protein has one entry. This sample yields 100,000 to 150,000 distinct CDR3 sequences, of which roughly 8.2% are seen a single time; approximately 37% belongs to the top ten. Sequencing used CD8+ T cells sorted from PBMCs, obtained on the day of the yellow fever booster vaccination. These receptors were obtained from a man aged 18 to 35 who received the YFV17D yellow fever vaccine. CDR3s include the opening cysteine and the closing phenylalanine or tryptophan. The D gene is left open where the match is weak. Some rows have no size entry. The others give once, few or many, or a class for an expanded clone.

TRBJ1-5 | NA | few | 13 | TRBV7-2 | CASSGASNQPQHF | TGTGCCAGCAGCGGGGCTTCCAATCAGCCCCAGCATTTT
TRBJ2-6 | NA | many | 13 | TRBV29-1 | CSVTRTNSNVLTF | TGCAGCGTGACGAGGACAAACTCCAACGTCCTGACTTTC
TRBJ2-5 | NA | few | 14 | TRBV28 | CASSFPARGKTQYF | TGTGCCAGCAGTTTTCCCGCCAGGGGTAAGACCCAGTACTTC
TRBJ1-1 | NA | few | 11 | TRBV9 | CASSGTSEAFF | TGTGCCAGCAGCGGGACCTCCGAAGCTTTCTTT
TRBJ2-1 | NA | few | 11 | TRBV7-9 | CASSPGHQQFF | TGTGCCAGCAGCCCGGGACATCAGCAGTTCTTC
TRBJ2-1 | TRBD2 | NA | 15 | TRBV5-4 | CASSPGLAEGNEQFF | TGTGCCAGCAGCCCGGGACTAGCGGAGGGCAATGAGCAGTTCTTC
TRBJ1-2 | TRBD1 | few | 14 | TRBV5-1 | CASSLARDRDGYTF | TGCGCCAGCAGCTTGGCCAGAGACAGGGATGGCTACACCTTC
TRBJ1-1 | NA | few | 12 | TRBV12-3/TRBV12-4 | CASSLTITEAFF | TGTGCCAGCAGTTTGACGATCACTGAAGCTTTCTTT
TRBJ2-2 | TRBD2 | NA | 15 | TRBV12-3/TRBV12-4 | CASRTSGGNTGELFF | TGTGCCAGCAGGACCAGCGGGGGGAACACCGGGGAGCTGTTTTTT
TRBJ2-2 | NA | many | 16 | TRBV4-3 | CASSPPGAGWTGELFF | TGCGCCAGCAGCCCCCCAGGGGCGGGGTGGACCGGGGAGCTGTTTTTT
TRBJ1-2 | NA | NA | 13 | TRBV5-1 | CASQGEENYGYTF | TGCGCCAGCCAAGGGGAGGAGAACTATGGCTACACCTTC
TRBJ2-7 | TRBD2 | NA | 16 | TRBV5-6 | CASSWWTSGASYEQYF | TGTGCCAGCAGCTGGTGGACTAGCGGGGCCTCCTACGAGCAGTACTTC
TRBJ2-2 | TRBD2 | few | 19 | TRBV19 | CASRNPYQGLAGKAGELFF | TGTGCCAGTAGGAACCCTTACCAGGGACTAGCGGGGAAGGCCGGGGAGCTGTTTTTT
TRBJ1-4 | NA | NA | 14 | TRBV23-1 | CAGYPGATNEKLFF | TGCGCCGGATACCCAGGGGCAACTAATGAAAAACTGTTTTTT
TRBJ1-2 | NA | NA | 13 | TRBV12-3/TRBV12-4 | CASSRTAGYGYTF | TGTGCCAGCAGCAGGACGGCGGGCTATGGCTACACCTTC
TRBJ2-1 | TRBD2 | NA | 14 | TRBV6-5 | CASTGTSGANEQFF | TGTGCCAGCACCGGGACTAGCGGGGCTAATGAGCAGTTCTTC
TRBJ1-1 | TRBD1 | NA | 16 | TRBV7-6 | CASSLNAGGRNTEAFF | TGTGCCAGCAGCTTAAACGCAGGGGGCAGGAACACTGAAGCTTTCTTT
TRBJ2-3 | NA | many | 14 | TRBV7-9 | CASHVGGSWATQYF | TGTGCCAGCCACGTAGGGGGATCATGGGCTACGCAGTATTTT
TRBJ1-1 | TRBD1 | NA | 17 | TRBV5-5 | CASSFTQQGELNTEAFF | TGTGCCAGCAGCTTTACCCAGCAGGGGGAACTGAACACTGAAGCTTTCTTT
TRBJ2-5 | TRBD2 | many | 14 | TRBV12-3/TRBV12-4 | CASNLAGGQETQYF | TGTGCCAGCAATCTAGCGGGGGGACAAGAGACCCAGTACTTC
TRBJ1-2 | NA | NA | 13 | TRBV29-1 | CSVGGGSFYGYTF | TGCAGCGTTGGGGGGGGCTCATTCTATGGCTACACCTTC
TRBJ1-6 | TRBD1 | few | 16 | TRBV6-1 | CASTQTLGTGTSPLHF | TGTGCCAGCACCCAGACCCTCGGGACAGGGACTTCACCCCTCCACTTT
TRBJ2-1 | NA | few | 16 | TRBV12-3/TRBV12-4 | CASTLPGALRYNEQFF | TGTGCCAGCACCCTCCCCGGGGCGCTCCGCTACAATGAGCAGTTCTTC
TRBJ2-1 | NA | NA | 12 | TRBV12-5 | CASGAGGGEQFF | TGTGCTAGTGGTGCAGGGGGAGGTGAGCAGTTCTTC
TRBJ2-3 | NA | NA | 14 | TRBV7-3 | CASSALLGADTQYF | TGTGCCAGCAGCGCCTTACTAGGAGCGGATACGCAGTATTTT
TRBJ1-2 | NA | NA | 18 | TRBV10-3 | CAISGSLGRGEANYGYTF | TGTGCCATCAGTGGTTCCTTAGGCAGGGGCGAAGCTAACTATGGCTACACCTTC